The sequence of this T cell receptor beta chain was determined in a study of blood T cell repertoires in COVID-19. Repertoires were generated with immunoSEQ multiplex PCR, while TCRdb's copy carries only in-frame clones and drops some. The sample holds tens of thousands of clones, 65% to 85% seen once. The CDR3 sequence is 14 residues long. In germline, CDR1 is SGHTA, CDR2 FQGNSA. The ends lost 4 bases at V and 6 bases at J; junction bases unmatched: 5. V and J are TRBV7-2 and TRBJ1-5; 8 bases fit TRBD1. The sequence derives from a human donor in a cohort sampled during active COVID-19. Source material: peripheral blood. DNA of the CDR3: TGTGCCAGCAGCTCCGGACAGGGCGCTCAGCCCCAGCATTTT. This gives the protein CASSSGQGAQPQHF. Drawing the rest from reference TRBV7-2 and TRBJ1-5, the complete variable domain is GAGVSQSPSNKVTEKGKDVELRCDPISGHTALYWYRQSLGQGLEFLIYFQGNSAPDKSGLPSDRFSAERTGGSVSTLTIQRTQQEDSAVYLCASSSGQGAQPQHFGDGTRLSIL.